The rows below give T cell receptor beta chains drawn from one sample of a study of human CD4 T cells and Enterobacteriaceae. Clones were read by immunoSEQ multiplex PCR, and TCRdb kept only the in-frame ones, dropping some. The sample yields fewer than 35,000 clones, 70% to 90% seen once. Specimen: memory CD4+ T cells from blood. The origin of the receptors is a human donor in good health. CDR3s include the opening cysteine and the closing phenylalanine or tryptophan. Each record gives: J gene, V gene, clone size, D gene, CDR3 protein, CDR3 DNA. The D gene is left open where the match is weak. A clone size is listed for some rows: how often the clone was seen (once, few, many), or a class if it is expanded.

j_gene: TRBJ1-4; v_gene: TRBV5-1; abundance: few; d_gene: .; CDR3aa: CASSLARTPNEKLFF; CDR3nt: TGCGCCAGCAGCTTGGCTCGGACACCCAATGAAAAACTGTTTTTT
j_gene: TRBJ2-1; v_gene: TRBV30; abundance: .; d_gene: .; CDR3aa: CAWSRPPGLYEQFF; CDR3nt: TGTGCCTGGAGTAGGCCCCCCGGCTTATATGAGCAGTTCTTC
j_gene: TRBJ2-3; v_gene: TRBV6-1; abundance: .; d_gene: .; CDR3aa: CASSDPGASVGTDTQYF; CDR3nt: TGTGCCAGCAGTGACCCCGGGGCTAGTGTGGGCACAGATACGCAGTATTTT
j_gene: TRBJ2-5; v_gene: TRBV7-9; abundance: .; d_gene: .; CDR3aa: CASSLSLAVETQYF; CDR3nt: TGTGCCAGCAGCTTATCGCTAGCCGTAGAGACCCAGTACTTC
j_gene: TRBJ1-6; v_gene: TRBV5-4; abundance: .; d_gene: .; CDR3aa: CASSPRAPGGGNSPLHF; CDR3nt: TGTGCCAGCAGCCCCAGAGCCCCTGGGGGGGGGAATTCACCCCTCCACTTT
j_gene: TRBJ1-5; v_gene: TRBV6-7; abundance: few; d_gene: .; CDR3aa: CASSYRGKYSNQPQHF; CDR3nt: TGTGCCAGCAGTTACCGGGGGAAGTATAGCAATCAGCCCCAGCATTTT
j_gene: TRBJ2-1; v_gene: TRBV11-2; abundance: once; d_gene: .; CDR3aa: CASSLSLGNHNEQFF; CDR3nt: TGTGCCAGCAGCTTAAGTTTAGGGAACCACAATGAGCAGTTCTTC
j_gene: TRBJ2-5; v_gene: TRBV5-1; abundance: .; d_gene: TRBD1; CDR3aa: CASSRDSVQETQYF; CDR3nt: TGCGCCAGCAGTAGGGACAGCGTTCAAGAGACCCAGTACTTC
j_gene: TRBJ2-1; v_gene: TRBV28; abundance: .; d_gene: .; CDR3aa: CASSLLIGVTKFF; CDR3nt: TGTGCCAGCAGTTTATTGATCGGGGTGACCAAGTTCTTC
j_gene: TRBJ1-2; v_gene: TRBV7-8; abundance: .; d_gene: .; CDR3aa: CASSFGLRYGYTF; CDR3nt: TGTGCCAGCAGCTTCGGGTTACGTTATGGCTACACCTTC
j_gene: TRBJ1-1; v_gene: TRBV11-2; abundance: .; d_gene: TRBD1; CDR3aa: CASSVDRADTEAFF; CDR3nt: TGTGCCAGCAGCGTCGACAGGGCCGACACTGAAGCTTTCTTT
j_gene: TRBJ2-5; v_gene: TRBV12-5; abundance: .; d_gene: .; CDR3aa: CASGPGTAQYQETQYF; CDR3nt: TGTGCTAGTGGCCCCGGGACCGCCCAGTACCAAGAGACCCAGTACTTC
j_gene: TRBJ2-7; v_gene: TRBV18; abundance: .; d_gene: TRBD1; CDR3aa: CASSPGTGLYEQYF; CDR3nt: TGTGCCAGCTCACCGGGGACAGGGCTCTACGAGCAGTACTTC
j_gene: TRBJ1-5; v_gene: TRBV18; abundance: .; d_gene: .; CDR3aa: CASSPVAGYSNQPQHF; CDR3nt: TGTGCCAGCTCACCGGTCGCCGGTTATAGCAATCAGCCCCAGCATTTT
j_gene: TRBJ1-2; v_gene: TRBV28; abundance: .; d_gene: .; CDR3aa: CASSLEGRKGYTF; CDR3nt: TGTGCCAGCAGTTTAGAAGGTCGGAAGGGCTACACCTTC
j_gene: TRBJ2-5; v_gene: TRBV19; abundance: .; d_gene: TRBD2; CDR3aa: CASRAGSSVKTQYF; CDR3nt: TGTGCCAGTAGAGCGGGGTCGTCCGTGAAGACCCAGTACTTC
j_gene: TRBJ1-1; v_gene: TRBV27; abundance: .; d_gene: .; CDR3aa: CASSSQRQRRAFF; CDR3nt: TGTGCCAGCAGTTCCCAACGTCAGAGGAGAGCTTTCTTT
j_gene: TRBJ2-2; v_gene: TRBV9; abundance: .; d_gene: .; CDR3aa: CASSVLPGSGTGELFF; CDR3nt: TGTGCCAGCAGCGTACTTCCCGGGAGTGGAACCGGGGAGCTGTTTTTT
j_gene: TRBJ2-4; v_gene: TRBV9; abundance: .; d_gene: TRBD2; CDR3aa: CASSPWSGGALHF; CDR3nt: TGTGCCAGCAGCCCATGGAGCGGGGGGGCTTTGCACTTC
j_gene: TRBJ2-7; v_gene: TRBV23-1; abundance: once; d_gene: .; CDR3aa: CASSQWQVREQYF; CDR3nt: TGCGCCAGCAGTCAATGGCAGGTACGCGAGCAGTACTTC
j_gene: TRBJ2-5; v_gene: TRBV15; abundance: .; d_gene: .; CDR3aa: CATSRDLGETQYF; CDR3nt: TGTGCCACCAGCAGAGATCTAGGGGAGACCCAGTACTTC
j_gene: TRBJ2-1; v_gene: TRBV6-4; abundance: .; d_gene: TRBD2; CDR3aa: CASSLGTSGSDEQFF; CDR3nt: TGTGCCAGCAGCCTCGGGACTAGCGGGTCGGATGAGCAGTTCTTC
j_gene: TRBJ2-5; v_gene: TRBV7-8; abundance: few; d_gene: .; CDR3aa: CASSRTTQETQYF; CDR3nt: TGTGCCAGCAGCCGGACTACCCAAGAGACCCAGTACTTC
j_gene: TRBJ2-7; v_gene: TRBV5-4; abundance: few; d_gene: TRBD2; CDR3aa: CASSFGGSGGIYEQYF; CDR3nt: TGTGCCAGCAGCTTCGGCGGTAGCGGGGGGATTTACGAGCAGTACTTC
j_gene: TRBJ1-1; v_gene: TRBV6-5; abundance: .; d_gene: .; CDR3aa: CASSLQGIEAFF; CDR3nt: TGTGCCAGCAGTTTACAGGGTATTGAAGCTTTCTTT
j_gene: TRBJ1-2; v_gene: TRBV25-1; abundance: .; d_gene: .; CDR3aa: CASSEWGHGYTF; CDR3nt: TGTGCCAGCAGTGAATGGGGGCATGGCTACACCTTC
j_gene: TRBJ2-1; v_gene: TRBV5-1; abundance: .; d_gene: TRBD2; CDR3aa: CASLFRGLAGPYARSEQFF; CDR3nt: TGCGCCAGCCTCTTCCGAGGACTAGCGGGACCCTACGCAAGGAGTGAGCAGTTCTTC
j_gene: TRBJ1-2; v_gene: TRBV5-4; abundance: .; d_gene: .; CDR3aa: CASSLDRGYGYTF; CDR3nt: TGTGCCAGCAGCTTGGATAGGGGCTATGGCTACACCTTC
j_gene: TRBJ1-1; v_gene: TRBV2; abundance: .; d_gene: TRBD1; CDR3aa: CASNPDRGGTEAFF; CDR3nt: TGTGCCAGCAATCCTGACAGGGGCGGGACTGAAGCTTTCTTT